The 28 T cell receptor beta chains given below trace back to one sample, sequenced in a study of blood T cell repertoires in COVID-19. The data were produced by immunoSEQ multiplex PCR, yet TCRdb's version contains in-frame clones alone and is incomplete. The table includes about 330,000 clones, more than 70% detected once. The sample consisted of peripheral blood. The receptor set was obtained from a woman aged 50 to 65 with acute or convalescent COVID-19.

CDR3 sequence reads: CASSLEVGLDNEQFF. CDR3 DNA: TGTGCCAGCAGCTTGGAAGTCGGACTAGACAATGAGCAGTTCTTC. This chain joins TRBV5-8 and TRBJ2-1; 7 bases fit TRBD2. This CDR3 has 15 amino acids. Germline CDR1 and CDR2: SGHTS and YDEGEE. V was clipped by 0 bases and J by 5 bases; unmatched bases: 5.

Only one count was recorded for this clone. This sequence joins TRBV7-3 and TRBJ2-3, with TRBD1 matching over 10 bases. V trimming: 5 bases; J trimming: 8 bases; junction bases outside the gene matches: 7. Germline CDR1 reads SGHTA; CDR2 reads FQGTGA. The CDR3 consists of 14 residues. CDR3 coding DNA: TGTGCCAGCAGCACCGGGACAGGGGATGTTACGCAGTATTTT. This sequence encodes CASSTGTGDVTQYF.

This chain links TRBV19 with TRBJ1-3, with D hard to call. The germline V gene encodes CDR1 LNHDA and CDR2 SQIVND (reference sequence). Trimming removed 7 bases at V and 0 bases at J, with 7 bases between. This CDR3 is built from 13 residues. CDR3 sequence (DNA): TGTGCCAGTACCCAGAACTCTGGAAACACCATATATTTT. Translating gives CASTQNSGNTIYF.

The chain combines TRBV19 with TRBJ1-1; a weak D match, TRBD1 (5 bases). The ends were cut back, 3 bases at V and 8 bases at J, with 22 bases in the middle. This CDR3 has 16 residues. Germline CDR1 and CDR2: LNHDA and SQIVND (reference sequence). This CDR3 reads CASSIGTGGLGAEAFF. The CDR3 DNA sequence: TGTGCCAGTAGTATTGGGACCGGGGGGTTGGGTGCGGAAGCTTTCTTT.

The chain recombines TRBV7-3 with TRBJ2-6, with D perhaps TRBD1 (5 bases). Germline values: CDR1 SGHTA, CDR2 FQGTGA. This CDR3 spans 15 amino acids. V lost 6 bases to trimming and J lost 1 base, with 10 bases between them. The CDR3 coding sequence is TGTGCCAGCAGTCGCCAGGGATCTGGGGCCAACGTCCTGACTTTC. It is translated as CASSRQGSGANVLTF.

The V call is TRBV24-1, the J call TRBJ1-5; a weak D match, TRBD1 (5 bases). V lost 5 bases, J lost 3 bases, and 16 bases lay in between. The CDR3 runs to 16 residues. The germline CDR1 and CDR2 sequences are KGHDR and SFDVKD. The CDR3 sequence is CATSGGRGESNQPQHF. The CDR3 nucleotides read TGTGCCACCAGTGGGGGGAGGGGAGAGTCCAATCAGCCCCAGCATTTT.

The V gene is TRBV3-1 (or the pseudogene TRBV3-2), the J gene TRBJ1-3; possible D gene TRBD1, 6 bases. V lost 6 bases and J lost 4, with 16 bases in between. Germline V gene lookup returns CDR1 LGHDT and CDR2 YNNKEL (reference sequence). This CDR3 comprises 15 residues. This CDR3 is CASRLQGSVGNTIYF. The CDR3 coding sequence is TGTGCCAGCAGACTACAGGGTTCGGTAGGAAACACCATATATTTT.

V gene TRBV18 combines with J gene TRBJ2-7; TRBD1 matches 10 bases. CDR3 size: 13 residues. Germline assignment: CDR1 KGHSH and CDR2 LQKENI. The ends lost 6 bases at V and 4 bases at J; junction bases unmatched: 3. The CDR3: CASSRDRGYEQYF. In nucleotides, the CDR3 is TGTGCCAGCTCCCGGGACAGGGGTTACGAGCAGTACTTC.

V gene TRBV10-1 combines with J gene TRBJ1-6; 7 bases are shared with TRBD1. V shed 6 bases, J shed 4 bases, and the junction held 3 bases outside the gene matches. Germline values: CDR1 WNHNN, CDR2 SYGVQD (reference sequence). This CDR3 has 14 residues. In DNA, the CDR3 is TGCGCCAGCAGCCCAGGGGGTTATAATTCACCCCTCCACTTT. Protein product: CASSPGGYNSPLHF.

The rearrangement links TRBV2 to TRBJ2-3; 12 bases match TRBD2. Germline CDR1 is SNHLY and CDR2 is FYNNEI. There are 14 residues in the CDR3. After removal of 6 bases from V and 6 bases from J, the junction contained 4 bases not matched to a gene. CDR3 nucleotide sequence: TGTGCCAGCAGAACTAGCGGGGGGTCCGATACGCAGTATTTT. This codes for CASRTSGGSDTQYF.

V is TRBV2 and J is TRBJ2-2; D call uncertain. CDR3 length equals 15 residues. Germline V CDR1 and CDR2: SNHLY, FYNNEI. The V end was cut by 6 bases, the J end by 0 bases, with 11 bases between. The CDR3 here is CASSVILANTGELFF. The CDR3 DNA reads as TGTGCCAGCAGCGTCATTCTAGCGAACACCGGGGAGCTGTTTTTT.

This rearrangement joins TRBV3-1 (or the pseudogene TRBV3-2) to TRBJ2-4, with 7 bases that match TRBD2. Germline V gene lookup returns CDR1 LGHDT and CDR2 YNNKEL (reference sequence). The CDR3 runs 12 residues. V shed 8 bases and J 8 bases; nucleotides not matched to a gene: 6. CDR3 bases: TGTGCCAGCGGGGAGGGGAAGGACATTCAGTACTTC. Its protein product is CASGEGKDIQYF.

The CDR3 here is CASSAADNNEQFF. The CDR3 nucleotides are TGTGCCAGTAGTGCGGCAGATAACAATGAGCAGTTCTTC. V usage is TRBV19 and J usage is TRBJ2-1; D is ambiguous. This CDR3 has 13 residues. V gave up 5 bases and J gave up 5 bases, with 10 bases separating them. The germline V gene has CDR1 LNHDA and CDR2 SQIVND (reference sequence).

The gene calls are TRBV9 and TRBJ2-3, with 11 bases lining up with TRBD2. V was pared by 3 bases and J by 3 bases, with 12 bases of the junction left unmatched. CDR1 is SGDLS and CDR2 is YYNGEE in the germline V gene. The CDR3 runs 18 residues. CDR3 loop: CASSAATSGARRTDTQYF. The CDR3 DNA reads as TGTGCCAGCAGCGCGGCGACTAGCGGGGCCAGAAGGACAGATACGCAGTATTTT.

The V and J genes are TRBV10-3 and TRBJ1-1; the D gene is possibly TRBD1 (6 bases). Germline CDR1 ENHRY, CDR2 SYGVKD. The CDR3 totals 16 residues. V was pared by 2 bases and J by 3 bases, with 16 bases between. The CDR3, as DNA: TGTGCCATCAGTGAGGGGTCAGGGGAAAAAGACACTGAAGCTTTCTTT. This encodes CAISEGSGEKDTEAFF.

The chain joins TRBV20-1 to TRBJ2-3, with 10 bases lining up with TRBD2. Per germline, CDR1 DFQATT and CDR2 SNEGSKA (reference sequence). V shed 3 bases and J 11 bases; nucleotides not matched to a gene: 5. CDR3 length: 12 residues. DNA for the CDR3: TGCAGTGCTAGTTCTAGCGGGAGTGAGCAGTATTTT. It codes for CSASSSGSEQYF.

The V gene is TRBV6-4, the J gene TRBJ1-2, with D uncertain. Trimming removed 4 bases from V and 2 bases from J, with 11 bases in between. In germline, CDR1 is MRHNA, CDR2 SNTAGT. This CDR3 has 14 residues. CDR3 in amino acids: CASSVSGENYGYTF. The CDR3 nucleotides read TGTGCCAGCAGTGTCTCAGGAGAGAACTATGGCTACACCTTC.

The V and J genes are TRBV18 and TRBJ1-5, with D hard to call. The V end lost 2 bases, the J end lost 4 bases, and 12 bases lay between the germline ends. The CDR3 loop spans 15 amino acids. The germline V gene encodes CDR1 KGHSH and CDR2 LQKENI. The CDR3 DNA is TGTGCCAGCTCACCAGGCAGTCAGCGAAATCAGCCCCAGCATTTT. Its protein is CASSPGSQRNQPQHF.

The V and J genes are TRBV2 and TRBJ2-1; 8 nucleotides align to TRBD1. The CDR3 is 14 amino acids. V lost 7 bases to trimming and J lost 7 bases; unmatched junction nucleotides: 9. The germline V gene has CDR1 SNHLY and CDR2 FYNNEI. The CDR3 nucleotides read TGTGCCAGCATGATTGGACAGGGCCTAAATGAGCAGTTCTTC. It translates to CASMIGQGLNEQFF.

The rearrangement uses TRBV4-1 and TRBJ1-5; 8 bases agree with TRBD1. With 4 bases clipped from V and 7 bases from J, the junction kept 6 bases outside the gene matches. Germline lookup yields CDR1 MGHRA and CDR2 YSYEKL. The length of the CDR3 is 14 residues. Here the CDR3 DNA reads TGCGCCAGCAGCCTCGGACAGGGTAGGCAGCCCCAGCATTTT. Translating it yields CASSLGQGRQPQHF.

V is TRBV11-2 and J is TRBJ1-1, with 8 positions matching TRBD1. V lost 4 bases to trimming and J lost 5 bases; unmatched junction nucleotides: 3. CDR3 length: 13 amino acids. CDR1 and CDR2 from the germline V gene are SGHAT and FQNNGV. The DNA of the CDR3 is TGTGCCAGCAGCTCGGGACAGGTAACTGAAGCTTTCTTT. It codes for CASSSGQVTEAFF.

A word on this clone: The sample holds other DNA sequences that translate to the same CDR3. CDR3 loop: CASSVAGGGETQYF. The CDR3 nucleotides read TGTGCCAGCAGCGTAGCCGGAGGCGGCGAGACCCAGTACTTC. This chain uses TRBV9 with TRBJ2-5; maybe TRBD2 (5 bases). Trimming removed 0 bases from V and 5 bases from J, with 11 bases in between. Germline V CDR1 and CDR2: SGDLS, YYNGEE. The length of the CDR3 is 14 residues.

This chain uses TRBV5-1 with TRBJ2-1; D is perhaps TRBD1 (5 bases). The germline gives CDR1 SGHRS, CDR2 YFSETQ. V lost 4 bases and J lost 5, with 10 bases in between. The CDR3 consists of 13 residues. This CDR3 is CASSLGVNNEQFF. The DNA of the CDR3 is TGCGCCAGCAGCCTAGGGGTGAACAATGAGCAGTTCTTC.

The V and J genes are TRBV24-1 and TRBJ1-5; tentative D call: TRBD1 (6 bases). The CDR3 has 15 amino acids. CDR1 is KGHDR, CDR2 SFDVKD, per germline. Between the trimmed V and J ends, which lost 4 bases and 5 bases, there was a span of 14 bases. CDR3 amino acids: CATSEGQGPYQPQHF. The CDR3 nucleotides are TGTGCCACCAGTGAGGGTCAGGGGCCTTATCAGCCCCAGCATTTT.

The genes are TRBV3-1 (or the pseudogene TRBV3-2) and TRBJ2-2; 10 positions agree with TRBD2. The CDR3 is 15 residues long. CDR1 and CDR2 from the germline V gene are LGHDT and YNNKEL (reference sequence). J was trimmed by 10 bases and V by 0 bases; bases with no gene match: 5. The CDR3 reads CASSQDGAGGQELFF. CDR3 DNA: TGTGCCAGCAGCCAAGATGGAGCGGGGGGGCAGGAGCTGTTTTTT.

The chain links TRBV19 to TRBJ2-1, with 10 bases matching TRBD2. This CDR3 is built from 16 residues. From germline, CDR1 is LNHDA and CDR2 SQIVND (reference sequence). V shed 3 bases and J 4 bases; nucleotides not matched to a gene: 6. CDR3 DNA sequence: TGTGCCAGTAGTATTCGGACTAGCGGAATTTACAATGAGCAGTTCTTC. Protein product: CASSIRTSGIYNEQFF.

Worth noting for this clone: This same CDR3 is encoded by further DNA sequences in the sample. The chain has TRBV7-2 and TRBJ2-7; perhaps TRBD2 as D (5 bases). Per germline, CDR1 SGHTA and CDR2 FQGNSA. The CDR3 has 13 amino acids. The V end was cut by 2 bases, the J end by 2 bases, with 7 bases between. CDR3 nucleotides: TGTGCCAGCAGCTTACTAGCAACCTACGAGCAGTACTTC. Its translation: CASSLLATYEQYF.

The rearrangement uses TRBV27 and TRBJ1-1; possible D gene TRBD1, 5 bases. V was trimmed by 4 bases and J by 2 bases, leaving 14 bases between them. Germline-derived CDR1 and CDR2 are MNHEY and SMNVEV (reference sequence). The CDR3 has 15 residues. The CDR3 reads CASSSPRQTNTEAFF. The CDR3 region has the DNA TGTGCCAGCAGTTCCCCTCGACAGACCAACACTGAAGCTTTCTTT.